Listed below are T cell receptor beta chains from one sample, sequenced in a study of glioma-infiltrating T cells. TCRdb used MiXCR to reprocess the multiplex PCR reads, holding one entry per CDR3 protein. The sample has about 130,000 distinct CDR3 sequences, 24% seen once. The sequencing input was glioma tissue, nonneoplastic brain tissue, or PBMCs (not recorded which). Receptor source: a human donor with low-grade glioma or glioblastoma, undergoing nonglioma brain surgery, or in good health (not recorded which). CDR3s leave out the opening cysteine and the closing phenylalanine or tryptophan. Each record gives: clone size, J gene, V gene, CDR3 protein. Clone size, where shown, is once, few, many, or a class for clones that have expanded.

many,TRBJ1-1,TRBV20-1,SARDRVGTEAF
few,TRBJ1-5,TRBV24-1,ATSDTQTPMTQH
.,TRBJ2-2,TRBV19,ASSPLLAGTGELF
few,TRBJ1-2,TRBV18,ASSPEMDSPNYGYT
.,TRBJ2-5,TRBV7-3,ASSASGLAGTQY
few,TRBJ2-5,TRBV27,ASNPLPPSLETQY
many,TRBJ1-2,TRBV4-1,ASSQVSGGNYGYT
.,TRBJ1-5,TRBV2,ASSDLRGGVSNQPQH
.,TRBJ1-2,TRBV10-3,AISPGGGYT
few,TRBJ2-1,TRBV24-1,ATSDPRDRGDNEQF
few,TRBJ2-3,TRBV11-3,ASSSQPNTQY
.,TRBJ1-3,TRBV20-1,SARVPLGPSGNTIY
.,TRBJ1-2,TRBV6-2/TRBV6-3,ASGTGQIYGYT
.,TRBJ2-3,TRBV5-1,ASSAALAGGSTQY
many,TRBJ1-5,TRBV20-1,SARESNQPQH
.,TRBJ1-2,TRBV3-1,ASSQGRTATTRYGYT
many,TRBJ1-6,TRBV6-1,ASLARGQGHNSPLH
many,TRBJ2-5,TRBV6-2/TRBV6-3,ASSYSKETQY
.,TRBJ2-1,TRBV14,ASSQPPLAGGYNEQF
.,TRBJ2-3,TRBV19,ASSLQVTSTDTQY
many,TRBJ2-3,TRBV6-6,ASSYSFGAADTQY
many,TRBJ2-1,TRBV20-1,SANRRFGDEQF
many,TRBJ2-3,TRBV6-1,ASSAPSDTQY
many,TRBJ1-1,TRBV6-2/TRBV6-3,ASSYRSMNTEAF
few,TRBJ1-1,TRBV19,ASIPTPNTEAF
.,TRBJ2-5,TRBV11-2,ASQGDLQETQY
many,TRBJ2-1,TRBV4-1,ASSQATAYSGPSNEQF
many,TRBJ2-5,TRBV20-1,SAFRGVQETQY
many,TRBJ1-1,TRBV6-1,ASRTDSLNTEAF
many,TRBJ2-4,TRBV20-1,SARDSGRTKNIQY
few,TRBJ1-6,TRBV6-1,ASSPRTVYSPLH
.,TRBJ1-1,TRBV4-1,ASSLSPDRLNTEAF